The sequence of this T cell receptor (beta chain) was determined in a study of blood T cell repertoires in COVID-19. Generated by immunoSEQ multiplex PCR, the TCRdb table keeps only in-frame clones and is missing some. There are around 62,000 clones in the sample; about 90% occur only once, and approximately 40% lies in the top ten. The CDR3 is 13 residues long. Trimming took 8 bases from V and 4 from J; bases not matched to a gene: 4. The clonotype comes from a woman aged 55-69 years with COVID-19, enrolled during active disease. The sequencing sample was made of peripheral blood. The rearrangement uses TRBV12-3 or TRBV12-4 and TRBJ1-1; 10 nucleotides match TRBD1. The CDR3 region is CASGRTGGTEAFF. The CDR3 bases are TGTGCCAGCGGAAGGACAGGGGGCACTGAAGCTTTCTTT.